Below are 30 T cell receptor beta chains sequenced from a single sample in a study of blood T cells in healthy people across ages. A second PCR, run for roughly 7 to 12 cycles, used a sample-barcoded 5' primer plus a J-beta primer mix. MiXCR was run by TCRdb on the 5' RACE reads, yielding one entry per CDR3 protein. The sample consists of roughly 650,000 distinct CDR3 sequences, approximately 29% of them appearing once. Sequenced input: blood. The receptors originated from a woman aged 80 or over in good health.

The chain employs TRBV3-1 and TRBJ2-2; D remains unclear. The CDR3 consists of 12 residues. CDR1 is LGHDT, CDR2 YNNKEL, per germline (reference sequence). Trimming shortened V by 8 bases and J by 7 bases, and 11 bases separated the two germline ends. DNA for the CDR3: TGTGCCAGCGGCGTAAAAGGCGGGGAGCTGTTTTTT. Protein sequence: CASGVKGGELFF.

On this clonotype: A much more abundant neighbour one base away suggests this may be a read error. V usage is TRBV7-2 and J usage is TRBJ1-5; tentatively, D is TRBD1 (5 bases). From germline, CDR1 is SGHTA and CDR2 FQGNSA. The CDR3 totals 13 residues. The CDR3 reads CANSPGDNQPQHF. In nucleotides, the CDR3 is TGTGCCAACAGCCCGGGGGACAATCAGCCCCAGCATTTT.

Points on this clonotype: This may be a read error, as it is one base from a much larger clone. This rearrangement joins TRBV18 to TRBJ2-5; 7 bases fit TRBD2. The end of the DNA aligns better with TRBJ2-7, so the J call may be wrong. Germline CDR1 is KGHSH and CDR2 is LQKENI. The CDR3 runs to 17 residues. This CDR3 is CASSPTREGSVDYEQYF. The CDR3 nucleotides read TGTGCCAGCTCACCAACGAGGGAGGGGTCCGTCGACTACGAGCAGTACTTC.

This clonotype was found once. The chain combines TRBV20-1 with TRBJ1-1, with D perhaps matching TRBD1 (5 bases). The CDR3 consists of 15 residues. The ends were cut back, 0 bases at V and 4 bases at J, with 15 bases in the middle. Germline V lookup: CDR1 DFQATT, CDR2 SNEGSKA (reference sequence). Written as DNA, the CDR3 is TGCAGTGCTAGAGATTCGGGGCAGGGCCTCACTGAAGCTTTCTTT. This translates into CSARDSGQGLTEAFF.

This clonotype was seen a handful of times. A single base separates this from a much larger clone, so it may be a read error. The V and J genes are TRBV6-5 and TRBJ2-7; D is ambiguous. Germline V CDR1 and CDR2: MNHEY, SVGAGI. There are 14 residues in the CDR3. The ends were cut back, 5 bases at V and 2 bases at J, with 13 bases in the middle. The CDR3: CASSPNRQAYEQYF. The CDR3 coding sequence is TGTGCCAGCAGTCCAAACAGACAAGCCTACGAGCAGTACTTC.

This clonotype was recorded at least ten times. The chain couples TRBV9 to TRBJ2-5, with D possibly being TRBD1 (5 bases). The CDR3 spans 14 residues. Germline V gives CDR1 SGDLS, CDR2 YYNGEE. Trimming removed 0 bases at V and 2 bases at J, with 8 bases between. CDR3 DNA sequence: TGTGCCAGCAGCGTAGAACAGGTACAAGAGACCCAGTACTTC. Encoded protein: CASSVEQVQETQYF.

This clonotype was seen at least ten times. The gene calls are TRBV5-6 and TRBJ2-3; the match to TRBD1 covers 9 bases. CDR3 size: 15 residues. The ends lost 6 bases at V and 4 bases at J; junction bases unmatched: 9. Germline assignment: CDR1 SGHDT and CDR2 YYEEEE. The CDR3 DNA reads TGTGCCAGCATTCAAACAGGGGGCAACGCAGATACGCAGTATTTT. This codes for CASIQTGGNADTQYF.

At least ten counts were recorded for this clonotype. The chain carries TRBV6-2 or TRBV6-3 and TRBJ1-5; D gene ambiguous. CDR3 length: 12 residues. V lost 2 bases and J 6 bases, leaving 5 bases between the germline ends. The germline V gene has CDR1 MNHEY and CDR2 SVGEGT. The CDR3 is CASSYGFQPQHF. The DNA of the CDR3 is TGTGCCAGCAGTTACGGGTTTCAGCCCCAGCATTTT.

This clonotype was seen repeatedly, ten times or more. The genes are TRBV12-3 or TRBV12-4 and TRBJ1-2; D is perhaps TRBD1 (5 bases). V shed 7 bases and J shed 7 bases, with 16 bases lying between them. There are 13 residues in the CDR3. CDR3 in DNA: TGTGCCAGCACCGGGGCAGGCATGCGTGGCTACACCTTC. It specifies CASTGAGMRGYTF.

This clonotype was counted ten times or more. The J gene is TRBJ1-2, the V gene TRBV5-1; 9 positions agree with TRBD1. The CDR3 contains 15 residues. The germline V gene encodes CDR1 SGHRS and CDR2 YFSETQ. V lost 3 bases, J lost 3 bases, and 6 bases stayed unmatched. The CDR3 bases are TGCGCCAGCAGCTCCGGGACAGGGCGGGACTATGGCTACACCTTC. Amino acid sequence: CASSSGTGRDYGYTF.

The chain combines TRBV29-1 with TRBJ2-3; TRBD1 might be the D (5 bases). Germline CDR1 is SQVTM and CDR2 is ANQGSEA. V shed 4 bases and J shed 0 bases, with 14 bases lying between them. The CDR3 sequence is 15 residues long. The CDR3 coding sequence is TGCAGCGTTGCCCCCCCCGCAGGGAGCACAGATACGCAGTATTTT. Amino acids: CSVAPPAGSTDTQYF.

This clonotype was counted ten times or more. This chain connects TRBV11-2 to TRBJ2-5; 9 nucleotides align to TRBD1. CDR3 length: 15 residues. The V gene end was trimmed by 7 bases and the J gene end by 1 base; junction bases not matched to a gene: 7. Looked up from germline, CDR1 is SGHAT and CDR2 is FQNNGV. The CDR3 loop is CASKGQGTRQETQYF. DNA for the CDR3: TGTGCCAGCAAGGGACAGGGTACCCGCCAAGAGACCCAGTACTTC.

This clonotype came up many times. The chain employs TRBV7-9 and TRBJ2-1; maybe TRBD2 (5 bases). This CDR3 region has 16 residues. Germline V gene lookup returns CDR1 SEHNR and CDR2 FQNEAQ (reference sequence). V lost 5 bases, J lost 0 bases, and 14 bases lay in between. The DNA of the CDR3 is TGTGCCAGCAGCCCCCCAGCGGTAAGCTCCTACAATGAGCAGTTCTTC. Its protein product is CASSPPAVSSYNEQFF.

The V call is TRBV4-1, the J call TRBJ1-1; TRBD1 is a possible D gene (5 bases). Germline CDR1 MGHRA, CDR2 YSYEKL. The CDR3 spans 15 residues. Trimming left V 1 base short and J 0 bases short, with 9 bases between. The DNA of the CDR3 is TGCGCCAGCAGCCAAGCGACAGTCCTGAACACTGAAGCTTTCTTT. Protein sequence: CASSQATVLNTEAFF.

This clonotype was picked up a small number of times. The chain employs TRBV2 and TRBJ1-1; TRBD1 agrees at 7 bases. The J segment lost 3 bases and the V segment lost 0 bases, leaving 7 bases of the junction unmatched. This CDR3 spans 16 amino acids. In germline, CDR1 is SNHLY, CDR2 FYNNEI. The DNA for the CDR3 is TGTGCCAGCAGTGAAGCGACAGGGAGGGCCGACACTGAAGCTTTCTTT. It codes for CASSEATGRADTEAFF. Full variable domain (rest looked up from reference TRBV2 and TRBJ1-1): EPEVTQTPSHQVTQMGQEVILRCVPISNHLYFYWYRQILGQKVEFLVSFYNNEISEKSEIFDDQFSVERPDGSNFTLKIRSTKLEDSAMYFCASSEATGRADTEAFFGQGTRLTVV.

Regarding this clonotype: This may arise from a read error, as a much more abundant clone is one base away. The rearrangement uses TRBV5-6 and TRBJ2-7; no clear D. The CDR3 has 13 amino acids. In germline, CDR1 is SGHDT, CDR2 YYEEEE. CDR3 in amino acids: CAGSLASAYEQYF. For the CDR3, the DNA is TGTGCCGGCAGCTTGGCGTCAGCGTACGAGCAGTACTTC.

There are many counts of this clonotype. This sequence joins TRBV12-3 or TRBV12-4 and TRBJ1-2; 7 bases match TRBD1. With V trimmed by 6 bases and J by 7 bases, 11 bases remained unmatched. The CDR3 is 14 amino acids. Written as DNA, the CDR3 is TGTGCCAGCAGCGACAGGGCGGGGATAGGTGGCTACACCTTC. Residues: CASSDRAGIGGYTF.

Of note for this clonotype: The junction shows a germline mismatch at one end, possibly a read error. This chain joins TRBV10-3 and TRBJ1-1; a weak D match, TRBD1 (5 bases). The CDR3 loop spans 13 amino acids. Per germline, CDR1 ENHRY and CDR2 SYGVKD. The DNA of the CDR3 is TGTGCCGTCAGTGGGGTGGGGGTGGGTGAAGCTTTCTTT. It yields the protein CAVSGVGVGEAFF.

A note on this clonotype: A clone one base away is much larger, so this may be a read error. The CDR3 carries no conserved terminal phenylalanine or tryptophan, so it likely arises from a read error. The genes are TRBV6-6 and TRBJ1-2; D call uncertain. V lost 2 bases to trimming and J lost 8 bases, with 9 bases between them. This CDR3 spans 12 amino acids. Germline-derived CDR1 and CDR2 are MNHNY and SVGAGI (reference sequence). The CDR3 sequence: CASSYEGKGYTV. The CDR3 bases are TGTGCCAGCAGTTACGAAGGGAAAGGCTACACCGTC.

This clonotype has at least ten counts. The chain combines TRBV7-9 with TRBJ1-2; D perhaps matches TRBD1 (5 bases). Per germline, CDR1 SEHNR and CDR2 FQNEAQ (reference sequence). The CDR3 runs to 14 residues. Trimming left V 5 bases short and J 4 bases short, with 14 bases between. The CDR3 spells CASSPRQGLYGYTF. The CDR3 region has the DNA TGTGCCAGCAGCCCTCGGCAGGGACTCTATGGCTACACCTTC.

This clonotype appeared once. V gene TRBV7-2 combines with J gene TRBJ2-3, with D tentatively TRBD1 (6 bases). There are 15 residues in the CDR3. The germline V gene has CDR1 SGHTA and CDR2 FQGNSA. V was clipped by 5 bases and J by 1 base, with 13 bases between them. The CDR3 spells CASSDQGTGTDTQYF. CDR3 in DNA: TGTGCCAGCAGCGACCAGGGGACCGGCACAGATACGCAGTATTTT.

This rearrangement joins TRBV5-1 to TRBJ2-5; possible D gene TRBD2, 5 bases. Gene TRBJ2-7 matches the end of the DNA better, so the J call may be wrong. The CDR3 loop spans 15 amino acids. Germline V gives CDR1 SGHRS, CDR2 YFSETQ. In nucleotides, the CDR3 is TGCGCCACCAAAGATGGTGATAGCGACTCCTACGAGCAGTACTTC. It codes for CATKDGDSDSYEQYF.

Comment on this clonotype: A much bigger clone sits one base away, suggesting this may be a read error. The rearrangement links TRBV6-1 to TRBJ1-1, with a tentative D call TRBD1 (6 bases). The CDR3 has 14 amino acids. Trimming pared 2 bases from V and 9 bases from J, leaving 16 bases between. Germline assignment: CDR1 MNHNS and CDR2 SASEGT. The CDR3 protein is CASSERAGARKAFF. In DNA, the CDR3 is TGTGCCAGCAGTGAAAGGGCAGGGGCCCGAAAAGCTTTCTTT.

The rearrangement joins TRBV27 to TRBJ2-7, with D possibly being TRBD1 or TRBD2 (5 bases each). The CDR3 is made up of 15 amino acids. Per germline, CDR1 MNHEY and CDR2 SMNVEV (reference sequence). The V and J ends lost 8 bases and 0 bases respectively, with 17 bases between them. The CDR3 nucleotides read TGTGCCAGCTTCGGGTACGGGACGGCCTCCTACGAGCAGTACTTC. Protein sequence: CASFGYGTASYEQYF.

This rearrangement joins TRBV7-9 to TRBJ2-1; D call uncertain. V lost 5 bases, J lost 1 base, and 18 bases lay in between. The germline V gene has CDR1 SEHNR and CDR2 FQNEAQ (reference sequence). This CDR3 is 17 amino acids long. As DNA, the CDR3 is TGTGCCAGCAGCCCCCCTCTAAGCGCGCTATCCTACAATGAGCAGTTCTTC. This translates into CASSPPLSALSYNEQFF.

This chain's CDR3 is CASSSVLRNQPQHF. As DNA, the CDR3 is TGTGCCAGCAGCTCAGTTCTGCGCAATCAGCCCCAGCATTTT. This sequence joins TRBV5-6 and TRBJ1-5; unclear D gene. The CDR3 covers 14 residues. The V gene's germline CDR1 is SGHDT and CDR2 YYEEEE. V dropped 3 bases and J dropped 2 bases, with 9 bases sitting between them.

The V call is TRBV6-1, the J call TRBJ1-1; D not resolved. The CDR3 runs to 13 residues. V was clipped by 3 bases and J by 1 base, with 6 bases between them. CDR1 and CDR2 from the germline V gene are MNHNS and SASEGT. Here the CDR3 reads CASSDNRNTEAFF. The CDR3 DNA follows: TGTGCCAGCAGTGATAACAGGAACACTGAAGCTTTCTTT.

As to this clonotype: A much bigger clone sits one base away, suggesting this may be a read error. The V gene is TRBV20-1, the J gene TRBJ1-2; D possibly corresponds to TRBD1 (6 bases). This CDR3 is built from 13 residues. The germline V gene encodes CDR1 DFQATT and CDR2 SNEGSKA (reference sequence). CDR3 in amino acids: CSAKDRINYGSTF. For the CDR3, the DNA is TGCAGTGCAAAAGACAGGATCAACTATGGCTCCACCTTC.

The table lists this clonotype with many counts. V gene TRBV15 combines with J gene TRBJ1-1, with D possibly TRBD1 on 5 matching bases. CDR1 and CDR2 (germline): LNHNV, YYDKDF (reference sequence). V shed 0 bases and J shed 5 bases, with 10 bases lying between them. The CDR3 extends over 14 amino acids. Here the CDR3 reads CATSRDLRVTEAFF. The CDR3 DNA follows: TGTGCCACCAGCAGAGATCTCAGGGTTACTGAAGCTTTCTTT.

The sample holds one count of this clonotype. A single base separates this from a much larger clone, so it may be a read error. This chain connects TRBV3-1 to TRBJ2-7, with a possible D match to TRBD2 (5 bases). With 4 bases removed from V and 7 bases from J, the gap between germline ends came to 23 bases. Germline V gene lookup returns CDR1 LGHDT and CDR2 YNNKEL (reference sequence). The CDR3 covers 16 residues. CDR3 nucleotide sequence: TGTGCCAGCAGCCCACGGAGGACGGATTCCTACAATGAGCAGTACTTC. As protein: CASSPRRTDSYNEQYF.